The sequence of this TCR beta chain was determined in a study of cytomegalovirus exposure and HLA in healthy donors. Study-wide context: Of roughly 400 genotyped donors, roughly 81% grouped in the Caucasian-associated ancestry cluster. General study points: In a later analysis, V- and J-gene trimming of beta chains associated with a DCLRE1C missense variant, replicated independently.

PCR involved 60 Vbeta and 13 Jbeta primers. In the original workflow: Later analysis identified 80 million to 90 million unique TCR beta chains, about 10 million shared. Generated by immunoSEQ multiplex PCR, the TCRdb table keeps only in-frame clones and is missing some. V, J and clone size are those of that table, while D and trimming were read from the DNA. The sample contains more than 100,000 clones, 75% to 90% of which appear only once. On this clone itself: What it recognizes is unknown.

With 5 bases removed from V and 4 bases from J, the gap between germline ends came to 6 bases. Germline values: CDR1 SGHTA, CDR2 FQGNSA. There are 12 residues in the CDR3. Source material: PBMCs. The receptor was derived from a man aged 30 to 45 in good health and CMV-seronegative. The chain carries TRBV7-2 and TRBJ1-3; a weak D match, TRBD1 (6 bases). The DNA for the CDR3 is TGTGCCAGCAGCGGGACAGGAAACACCATATATTTT. Encoded protein: CASSGTGNTIYF.